The sequence of this T cell receptor (beta chain) was determined in a study of regulatory dendritic cells for organ transplantation (dated by TCRdb to the late 2010s). A note on the overall study: Regulatory dendritic cells were generated from monocytes cultured with vitamin D3 on days 0 and 4 and IL-10 on day 4. On day 6, LPS was added to the DC cultures so that the response of the DCs to a potent maturation-inducing agent could be evaluated. TCRbeta repertoires were sequenced from sorted naive and memory CD4+ and CD8+ T cells before and after allostimulation with regulatory or mature dendritic cells.

This clone was observed a single time. Its cognate antigen has yet to be identified. The sample holds no much larger clone one base away, and base qualities are not on file. CDR1 SGHDN and CDR2 FVKESK were looked up in the germline V gene. Trimming accounts for 1 base at V and 7 bases at J, while the number of junction bases matched to no gene is 17. The CDR3 spans 18 residues, from the cysteine through the phenylalanine. Kept here is only the CDR3 DNA, which spans 54 bases and is read in frame from base 1. Study-level results and caveats: Expansion of memory CD8+ clones was induced by allostimulation in both subjects, but more limited expansion appeared to be induced by regulatory dendritic cells than by mature dendritic cells. The repertoires of naive CD4+ and CD8+ T cells were highly diverse, while memory cell repertoires were less diverse, with memory CD8+ cells being the most oligoclonal. Among the resting subsets, memory CD8+ T cells contained the most alloreactive TCR clonotypes. Sequencing was done in only a couple of subjects, and the authors reported considerable heterogeneity between individuals in the alloreactive memory CD8+ T cell pool.

A multiplexed two-step PCR with Vbeta-specific forward primers and Jbeta-specific reverse primers was used to amplify the TCRbeta CDR3 regions. Through the immunoSEQ service, the TCRbeta libraries were run on an Illumina instrument for sequencing. The authors' analysis ran thus. IMGT annotation was used to assign V, D and J genes, and synthetic CDR3 analogues were used to correct counts for multiplex PCR bias. In the immunoSEQ Analyzer, repertoire clonality was calculated as one minus normalized Shannon entropy. Whether a clone counted as expanded was decided by Fisher's exact test with Benjamini-Hochberg false discovery rate control and a two-tailed cutoff of P<0.01. Sourced from immuneACCESS, this table was stored by TCRdb with only in-frame sequences that have V and J called. A share of the clones is absent; for the studies checked, an unresolved V gene accounts for under half, and the remainder has no known explanation. The V and J calls and clone size are taken from that table; D and trimming were inferred from the DNA. The sample table records over 10,000 clones; 74% of these occur just once. The ten most abundant clones make up 0.6% to 0.65% of the sample.

Sorted T cell subsets were CFSE-labeled and co-cultured for about five days with allogeneic regulatory or mature dendritic cells at a 1:10 DC:T ratio. FACS was used to sort CD4+ or CD8+ cells into naive T cells, defined as CD45RA+, and memory T cells, defined as CD45RO+. T cells for TCR sequencing came from two healthy control subjects. Genomic DNA was extracted with the Qiagen DNeasy Blood & Tissue Kit. The chain uses TRBV14 and TRBJ1-2; 8 of the junction bases match TRBD1. The sequence derives from a human donor in good health. The material sequenced was naive CD4+ T cells from blood cultured with regulatory dendritic cells. The sample's cell subset or site, from its label and the paper: CD45RA+ naive T cells. The DNA sequence reads TGTGCCAGCAGCCAAGTCGTTCCCGGACACAGGGGGGGTTCTGGCTACACCTTC. Protein translation: CASSQVVPGHRGGSGYTF.